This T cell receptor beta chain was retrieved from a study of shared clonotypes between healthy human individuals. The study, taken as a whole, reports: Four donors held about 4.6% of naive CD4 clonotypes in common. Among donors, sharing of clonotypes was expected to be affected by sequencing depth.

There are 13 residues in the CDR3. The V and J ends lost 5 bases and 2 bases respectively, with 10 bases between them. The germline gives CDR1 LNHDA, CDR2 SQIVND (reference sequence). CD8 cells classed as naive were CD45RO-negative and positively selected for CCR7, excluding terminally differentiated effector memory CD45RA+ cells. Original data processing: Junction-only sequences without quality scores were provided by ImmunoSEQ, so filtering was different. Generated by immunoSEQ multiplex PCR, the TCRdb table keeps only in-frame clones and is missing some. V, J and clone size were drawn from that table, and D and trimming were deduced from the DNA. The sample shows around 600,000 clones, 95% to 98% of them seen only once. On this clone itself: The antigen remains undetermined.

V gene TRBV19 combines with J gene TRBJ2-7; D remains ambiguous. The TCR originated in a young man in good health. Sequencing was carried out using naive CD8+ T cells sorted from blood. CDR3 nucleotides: TGTGCCAGTAGTCTAGTGGGCACCTACGAGCAGTACTTC. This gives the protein CASSLVGTYEQYF. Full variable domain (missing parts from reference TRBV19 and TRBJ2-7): DGGITQSPKYLFRKEGQNVTLSCEQNLNHDAMYWYRQDPGQGLRLIYYSQIVNDFQKGDIAEGYSVSREKKESFPLTVTSAQKNPTAFYLCASSLVGTYEQYFGPGTRLTVT.